This T cell receptor (beta chain) comes out of a study of human T cells and chemical hapten exposure. TCRdb re-called the RACE reads with MiXCR, one entry per CDR3 protein. The sample has about 340,000 distinct CDR3 sequences, around 6.9% seen once. The table lists this clonotype with a few counts. Time point defined: patch test 1, 2 weeks after DPC sensitization. Treatment specified: therapeutic diphenylcyclopropenone sensitization with weekly scalp DPC. The V gene lost 0 bases and the J gene lost 5 bases, with 13 bases spanning the gap. The V gene's germline CDR1 is MNHNS and CDR2 SASEGT. This CDR3 region has 15 residues.

Sequenced here: whole blood, sampled in connection with sensitization to the hapten diphenylcyclopropenone (DPC). The V call is TRBV6-1, the J call TRBJ1-2, with D perhaps TRBD1 (6 bases). The source is a woman under 30 with alopecia areata. Some clones in this sample may be carry-over from other donors' samples. DNA for the CDR3: TGTGCCAGCAGTGAAGCCCTATCCGGACAGTATGGCTACACCTTC. It specifies CASSEALSGQYGYTF.